What follows are 27 T cell receptor beta chains derived from one specimen sequenced in a study of blood T cell repertoires in COVID-19. The protocol was immunoSEQ multiplex PCR, while the TCRdb copy is restricted to in-frame clones and leaves out a portion. The profile shows approximately 100,000 clones, less than 80% of them singletons. The specimen sequenced was peripheral blood. The receptors originated from a man in his sixties or seventies with active or convalescent COVID-19.

This chain connects TRBV7-9 to TRBJ1-6; 11 nucleotides match TRBD1. Germline assignment: CDR1 SEHNR and CDR2 FQNEAQ (reference sequence). With V trimmed by 5 bases and J by 7 bases, 4 bases remained unmatched. This CDR3 has 15 amino acids. The CDR3 bases are TGTGCCAGCAGCGCCCGGACAGGGGGCAATTCACCCCTCCACTTT. This translates into CASSARTGGNSPLHF.

This clone has just one count. The genes are TRBV19 and TRBJ1-5; possible D gene TRBD1, 6 bases. CDR3 length: 15 amino acids. Germline CDR1 LNHDA, CDR2 SQIVND (reference sequence). V lost 8 bases to trimming and J lost 2 bases, with 16 bases between them. CDR3 loop: CASGNRDGGNQPQHF. CDR3 DNA sequence: TGTGCCAGTGGCAACAGGGATGGAGGCAATCAGCCCCAGCATTTT.

CDR3 region: CASSARGIGANVLTF. In DNA form, the CDR3 reads TGTGCCAGCAGTGCCCGGGGAATTGGGGCCAACGTCCTGACTTTC. The V and J genes are TRBV9 and TRBJ2-6; perhaps TRBD2 as D (5 bases). V dropped 5 bases and J dropped 3 bases, with 12 bases sitting between them. This CDR3 has 15 amino acids. CDR1 SGDLS and CDR2 YYNGEE come from the germline V gene.

V and J are TRBV21-1 and TRBJ1-2. TRBV21-1 is shown as a pseudogene. This CDR3 spans 16 amino acids. The CDR3 DNA follows: TGTGCCAGCAGCAAAGAAGGAGGGCTAACCGGCTATGGCTACACCTTC. It encodes CASSKEGGLTGYGYTF.

The gene calls are TRBV5-1 and TRBJ2-7, with 7 nucleotides matching TRBD1. Germline V gene sequence: CDR1 SGHRS, CDR2 YFSETQ. The J segment lost 0 bases and the V segment lost 3 bases, leaving 6 bases of the junction unmatched. The CDR3 is 15 residues long. CDR3 nucleotides: TGCGCCAGCAGCTGGGGACAGACCTCCTCCTACGAGCAGTACTTC. Amino acids: CASSWGQTSSYEQYF.

The chain recombines TRBV27 with TRBJ2-2; TRBD2 might be the D (6 bases). Looked up from germline, CDR1 is MNHEY and CDR2 is SMNVEV (reference sequence). CDR3 size: 17 residues. Trimming left V 5 bases short and J 0 bases short, with 16 bases between. CDR3 sequence: CASSMNVGGANTGELFF. DNA of the CDR3: TGTGCCAGCAGTATGAACGTCGGCGGGGCGAACACCGGGGAGCTGTTTTTT.

The CDR3 sequence: CASSAFTGTDTQYF. In DNA form, the CDR3 reads TGTGCCAGCAGCGCCTTTACAGGGACAGATACGCAGTATTTT. This chain uses TRBV9 with TRBJ2-3; a possible D gene is TRBD1 (6 bases). Germline-derived CDR1 and CDR2 are SGDLS and YYNGEE. CDR3 length: 14 residues. V dropped 3 bases and J dropped 3 bases, with 11 bases sitting between them.

This clone has a single count. The chain carries TRBV18 and TRBJ2-6; no definite D call. The V end was cut by 3 bases, the J end by 0 bases, with 9 bases between. The CDR3 contains 16 residues. Germline V lookup: CDR1 KGHSH, CDR2 LQKENI. The CDR3 DNA reads as TGTGCCAGCTCACCGACCCAGGACTCTGGGGCCAACGTCCTGACTTTC. Its protein product is CASSPTQDSGANVLTF. The full variable domain, with the rest looked up from reference TRBV18 and TRBJ2-6, is NAGVMQNPRHLVRRRGQEARLRCSPMKGHSHVYWYRQLPEEGLKFMVYLQKENIIDESGMPKERFSAEFPKEGPSILRIQQVVRGDSAAYFCASSPTQDSGANVLTFGAGSRLTVL.

J is TRBJ1-2 and V is TRBV28; the D gene is possibly TRBD1 (6 bases). The CDR3 has 16 residues. Trimming removed 3 bases from V and 3 bases from J, with 17 bases in between. CDR1 and CDR2 from the germline V gene are MDHEN and SYDVKM. The CDR3 is CASSFGLGQLYYGYTF. In nucleotides, the CDR3 is TGTGCCAGCAGTTTTGGCCTAGGACAGCTCTACTATGGCTACACCTTC.

The chain carries TRBV5-1 and TRBJ2-1; 7 positions match TRBD2. This CDR3 comprises 13 residues. J gave up 7 bases and V 4 bases, and 5 bases lay outside the gene matches. Germline-derived CDR1 and CDR2 are SGHRS and YFSETQ. The CDR3 region has the DNA TGCGCCAGCAGCCCTCTTAGCGGGAATGAGCAGTTCTTC. Encoded protein: CASSPLSGNEQFF.

This chain links TRBV9 with TRBJ1-2; TRBD1 aligns across 8 bases. Germline CDR1 SGDLS, CDR2 YYNGEE. This CDR3 has 13 amino acids. V lost 4 bases to trimming and J lost 8 bases; unmatched junction nucleotides: 7. The CDR3 protein is CASSSWTGQGYTF. In DNA form, the CDR3 reads TGTGCCAGCAGCTCTTGGACAGGGCAGGGCTACACCTTC.

The V and J genes are TRBV11-2 and TRBJ1-1; D is unresolved. The CDR3 runs 13 residues. CDR1 SGHAT and CDR2 FQNNGV come from the germline V gene. Deletions cut 3 bases from V and 3 bases from J, with 8 bases between. This CDR3 reads CASSFAGYTEAFF. CDR3 bases: TGTGCCAGCAGCTTCGCGGGATACACTGAAGCTTTCTTT.

The chain joins TRBV7-8 to TRBJ2-6, with D perhaps TRBD1 (5 bases). V was trimmed by 7 bases and J by 2 bases, leaving 15 bases between them. Germline CDR1 SGHVS, CDR2 FQNEAQ. The CDR3 is made up of 16 amino acids. The CDR3: CASTLGDLAGANVLTF. As DNA, the CDR3 is TGTGCCAGCACGTTAGGGGATCTGGCTGGGGCCAACGTCCTGACTTTC.

The chain combines TRBV6-5 with TRBJ2-5; 9 positions agree with TRBD2. Germline V gene sequence: CDR1 MNHEY, CDR2 SVGAGI. The V and J ends lost 6 bases and 4 bases, in that order; junction bases with no gene match: 6. This CDR3 is 14 amino acids long. The CDR3 reads CASSYGRGGETQYF. Written as DNA, the CDR3 is TGTGCCAGCAGCTACGGGCGGGGGGGAGAGACCCAGTACTTC.

The chain carries TRBV27 and TRBJ1-6, with TRBD1 identical over 7 bases. The germline gives CDR1 MNHEY, CDR2 SMNVEV (reference sequence). The junction had 5 bases not matched to a gene; V was cut back by 3 bases and J by 6 bases. This CDR3 has 15 residues. The CDR3 region has the DNA TGTGCCAGCAGTTTTCCGGGACAGCCTAATTCACCCCTCCACTTT. The encoded protein is CASSFPGQPNSPLHF.

This chain uses TRBV19 with TRBJ2-7, with a weak D call TRBD1 (6 bases). V was clipped by 5 bases and J by 5 bases, with 13 bases between them. This CDR3 is 13 amino acids long. The V gene's germline CDR1 is LNHDA and CDR2 SQIVND (reference sequence). The CDR3 region has the DNA TGTGCCAGTAGTGACAGGAGCTCTGACGAGCAGTACTTC. Encoded protein: CASSDRSSDEQYF.

The chain uses TRBV30 and TRBJ1-6; the D gene is possibly TRBD1 (5 bases). The CDR3 extends over 16 amino acids. The ends were cut back, 4 bases at V and 3 bases at J, with 16 bases in the middle. Germline CDR1 GTSNPN, CDR2 SVGIG (reference sequence). CDR3 region: CAWKQGSANYNSPLHF. In DNA form, the CDR3 reads TGTGCCTGGAAGCAGGGTTCCGCCAACTATAATTCACCCCTCCACTTT.

This clone was observed once. The J gene is TRBJ2-1, the V gene TRBV5-1; the match to TRBD1 covers 9 bases. Losses at the gene ends were 3 bases for V and 4 bases for J; bases not matched to a gene: 5. This CDR3 has 15 residues. The germline gives CDR1 SGHRS, CDR2 YFSETQ. The CDR3 reads CASSSSDRGYNEQFF. CDR3 sequence (DNA): TGCGCCAGCAGCTCTTCGGACAGGGGATACAATGAGCAGTTCTTC. Looking up the rest from reference TRBV5-1 and TRBJ2-1 gives the full variable domain: KAGVTQTPRYLIKTRGQQVTLSCSPISGHRSVSWYQQTPGQGLQFLFEYFSETQRNKGNFPGRFSGRQFSNSRSEMNVSTLELGDSALYLCASSSSDRGYNEQFFGPGTRLTVL.

The chain uses TRBV5-1 and TRBJ1-2; D perhaps matches TRBD1 (6 bases). CDR1 is SGHRS, CDR2 YFSETQ, per germline. V shed 2 bases and J shed 2 bases, with 7 bases lying between them. The CDR3 consists of 13 residues. The CDR3, as DNA: TGCGCCAGCAGCTTAGACAGGAACTATGGCTACACCTTC. It yields the protein CASSLDRNYGYTF.

The V gene is TRBV7-9, the J gene TRBJ1-1, with a tentative D call TRBD1 (5 bases). This CDR3 is 14 amino acids long. Looked up from germline, CDR1 is SEHNR and CDR2 is FQNEAQ (reference sequence). Trimming shortened V by 1 base and J by 3 bases, and 9 bases separated the two germline ends. The CDR3: CASSLGQGYTEAFF. The CDR3 DNA reads as TGTGCCAGCAGCTTAGGGCAGGGTTACACTGAAGCTTTCTTT.

Comments on this clone: This same CDR3 is encoded by further DNA sequences in the sample. The chain has TRBV5-1 and TRBJ1-2; 9 bases line up with TRBD1. CDR1 is SGHRS, CDR2 YFSETQ, per germline. The CDR3 loop spans 14 amino acids. Germline trimming cut 3 bases from V and 2 bases from J; bases unmatched to any gene: 2. The CDR3: CASSSGTGNYGYTF. The CDR3 DNA is TGCGCCAGCAGCTCTGGGACAGGGAACTATGGCTACACCTTC.

The genes are TRBV6-5 and TRBJ1-6, with a possible D match to TRBD1 (6 bases). The CDR3 has 14 amino acids. In germline, CDR1 is MNHEY, CDR2 SVGAGI. V shed 10 bases and J shed 7 bases, with 17 bases lying between them. The CDR3 sequence: CATKLQGGNSPLHF. The CDR3 DNA reads TGTGCCACCAAACTACAGGGTGGCAATTCACCCCTCCACTTT.

This clone was counted once. V is TRBV21-1 and J is TRBJ2-7; the table's D gene call, TRBD2, was not cross checked with the DNA. TRBV21-1 is reported as a pseudogene. The CDR3 has 11 residues. CDR3 DNA: TGTGCCAGCAGCACGTCCTACGAGCAGTACTTC. The encoded protein is CASSTSYEQYF.

The chain's CDR3 is CASSPRTGGCVTEAFF. The CDR3 region has the DNA TGTGCCAGCAGCCCGCGGACAGGGGGCTGCGTCACTGAAGCTTTCTTT. V usage is TRBV21-1 and J usage is TRBJ1-1; the listed D gene, TRBD1, was not tested against the DNA. TRBV21-1 is classified as a pseudogene. This CDR3 has 16 amino acids.

The J gene is TRBJ2-2, the V gene TRBV4-2, with D possibly matching TRBD1 (6 bases). The CDR3 has 17 amino acids. The V and J ends lost 3 bases and 4 bases respectively, with 18 bases between them. Germline V lookup: CDR1 LGHNA, CDR2 YNFKEQ. Here the CDR3 DNA reads TGTGCCAGCAGCCACTCCCAGGGGCCCCGAGGCACCGGGGAGCTGTTTTTT. It specifies CASSHSQGPRGTGELFF.

This chain connects TRBV9 to TRBJ2-3, with TRBD2 matching 7 bases. From germline, CDR1 is SGDLS and CDR2 YYNGEE. J was trimmed by 1 base and V by 0 bases; bases with no gene match: 5. CDR3 length: 16 amino acids. For the CDR3, the DNA is TGTGCCAGCAGCGTAGGAGGGGCGGGGGGCACAGATACGCAGTATTTT. This codes for CASSVGGAGGTDTQYF.

The rearrangement links TRBV4-2 to TRBJ1-1; the match to TRBD1 covers 7 bases. The CDR3 spans 15 residues. CDR1 LGHNA and CDR2 YNFKEQ come from the germline V gene. After removal of 4 bases from V and 0 bases from J, the junction contained 5 bases not matched to a gene. CDR3 nucleotide sequence: TGTGCCAGCAGCCCGGGGACAGCCATGAACACTGAAGCTTTCTTT. This encodes CASSPGTAMNTEAFF.